This TCR beta chain was sequenced during a study of cytotoxic CD8 clonotypes in ibrutinib-treated CLL. Whole-study findings and limits: Ibrutinib response saw clonality rise, and progression saw it return toward baseline.

Concerning this clone: Its specificity is unknown.

Using immunoSEQ multiplex PCR, the repertoire was profiled, and TCRdb retains in-frame clones only, with some absent. The top ten hold 4.5% to 6% of the sample, which has 140,000 to 150,000 clones, about 76% seen once. Germline CDR1 reads MDHEN; CDR2 reads SYDVKM. Trimming stripped 10 bases from V and 8 bases from J, with 9 bases between. The CDR3 is made up of 10 amino acids. The TCR was taken from a human donor with chronic lymphocytic leukemia. This sample comprised PBMCs, obtained after 24 months of ibrutinib treatment. V is TRBV28 and J is TRBJ1-5, with D possibly being TRBD1 (5 bases). The CDR3 DNA is TGTGCCACCGGAGGGGAGCCCCAGCATTTT. It yields the protein CATGGEPQHF. The whole variable domain, remainder taken from reference TRBV28 and TRBJ1-5, is DVKVTQSSRYLVKRTGEKVFLECVQDMDHENMFWYRQDPGLGLRLIYFSYDVKMKEKGDIPEGYSVSREKKERFSLILESASTNQTSMYLCATGGEPQHFGDGTRLSIL.